The rows below give T cell receptor beta chains drawn from one sample of a study of blood T cell repertoires in COVID-19. This table comes from immunoSEQ multiplex PCR, and its TCRdb copy is limited to in-frame clones, with some not included. This sample carries approximately 94,000 clones, about 83% of them seen once, and the ten largest clones take more than 10%. Sequencing used peripheral blood. The receptors stem from a human donor in a cohort sampled during active COVID-19. Both conserved end residues are part of each CDR3. D genes are given only for firm matches. Not every row has a clone size; where given, it reads once, few, many or a size class.

d_call	clone_size	j_call	v_call	cdr3_nt	cdr3_aa
-	few	TRBJ1-6	TRBV18	TGTGCCAGCTCACCAATCAACTATAATTCACCCCTCCACTTT	CASSPINYNSPLHF
-	-	TRBJ1-5	TRBV6-2/TRBV6-3	TGTGCCAGCAGTTACTCGATGGGCGGGGCTAGCAATCAGCCCCAGCATTTT	CASSYSMGGASNQPQHF
TRBD1	-	TRBJ2-5	TRBV7-2	TGTGCCAGCAGCCCACGGACAGGGCAACAAGAGACCCAGTACTTC	CASSPRTGQQETQYF
TRBD2	-	TRBJ2-3	TRBV3-1/TRBV3-2	TGTGCCAGCAGCCAAGAGGGGAGACTAGCGGGAGTAACAGATACGCAGTATTTT	CASSQEGRLAGVTDTQYF
TRBD1	-	TRBJ1-6	TRBV6-6	TGTGCCAGCAGTTGGGACAGGTTTAATTCACCCCTCCACTTT	CASSWDRFNSPLHF
-	-	TRBJ2-1	TRBV5-6	TGTGCCAGCAGCTTGGTAGGACAGACCTACAATGAGCAGTTCTTC	CASSLVGQTYNEQFF
-	-	TRBJ2-3	TRBV18	TGTGCCAGCTCACAGGGGTACACAGATACGCAGTATTTT	CASSQGYTDTQYF
-	-	TRBJ2-5	TRBV7-9	TGTGCCAGCAGCTTAGGAGGCCAAGAGACCCAGTACTTC	CASSLGGQETQYF
-	once	TRBJ2-5	TRBV5-4	TGTGCCAGCAGCGCCGCGGGACCTCCCCCTCAAGAGACCCAGTACTTC	CASSAAGPPPQETQYF
TRBD2	once	TRBJ2-1	TRBV10-3	TGTGCCATCAGGGGGACTAGCGGAGGTCACAATGAGCAGTTCTTC	CAIRGTSGGHNEQFF
-	-	TRBJ1-2	TRBV18	TGTGCCAGCTCACCACGCTTCGGGGGATTTGACTATGGCTACACCTTC	CASSPRFGGFDYGYTF
TRBD2	-	TRBJ2-7	TRBV5-4	TGTGCCAGCAGAGACGGGACTAGCGGAACCTACGAGCAGTACTTC	CASRDGTSGTYEQYF
-	-	TRBJ1-6	TRBV18	TGTGCCAGCTCACCAGAGGCGGATTCACCCCTCCACTTT	CASSPEADSPLHF
TRBD1	-	TRBJ2-7	TRBV5-4	TGTGCCAGCAGCTCCGGGACAGGGATTTACGAGCAGTACTTC	CASSSGTGIYEQYF
-	few	TRBJ2-7	TRBV2	TGTGCCAGCACCGAGAGGGGGTGGGAGCAGTACTTC	CASTERGWEQYF
-	-	TRBJ2-1	TRBV15	TGTGCCACCAGCAGAGAACCGGGAAACTCCTACAATGAGCAGTTCTTC	CATSREPGNSYNEQFF
TRBD1	-	TRBJ2-7	TRBV19	TGTGCCAGTAGCGCGTTAGACAGGGGGAGACTCTACGAGCAGTACTTC	CASSALDRGRLYEQYF
-	-	TRBJ2-7	TRBV3-1/TRBV3-2	TGTGCCAGCGGGGCGGCAACCCCCTACGAGCAGTACTTC	CASGAATPYEQYF
TRBD1	-	TRBJ1-4	TRBV6-6	TGTGCCAGCAGTTACTTAGGACAGGGGACAGGGGAAAAACTGTTTTTT	CASSYLGQGTGEKLFF
-	-	TRBJ2-5	TRBV6-2/TRBV6-3	TGTGCCAGCAGTTACATCGGTCGCGCAATGCAAGAGACCCAGTACTTC	CASSYIGRAMQETQYF
TRBD2	-	TRBJ2-7	TRBV6-5	TGTGCCAGCATCCCGGGACTAGCGGGAGTCAACGAGCAGTACTTC	CASIPGLAGVNEQYF
TRBD1	-	TRBJ2-2	TRBV7-2	TGTGCCAGCAGCTCACAGGGGGGTAGCACCGGGGAGCTGTTTTTT	CASSSQGGSTGELFF
-	-	TRBJ2-7	TRBV21-1	TGTGCCAGCAGCAAGGACAGGGGGAGCCCCTACGAGCAGTACTTC	CASSKDRGSPYEQYF
-	-	TRBJ2-3	TRBV19	TGTGCCAGTAGTATAAGAGGGGGGGGAACCACAGATACGCAGTATTTT	CASSIRGGGTTDTQYF
-	-	TRBJ1-5	TRBV5-8	TGTGCCAGCAGCTTTACTACAGGGATTAGCAATCAGCCCCAGCATTTT	CASSFTTGISNQPQHF
TRBD2	-	TRBJ2-6	TRBV6-2/TRBV6-3	TGTGCCAGCAGTTACGTCTCGGGGGGGCCCTCTGGGGCCAACGTCCTGACTTTC	CASSYVSGGPSGANVLTF
-	once	TRBJ2-6	TRBV3-1/TRBV3-2	TGTGCCAGCAGCCAAGATCTCAGGCCTGGGGCCAACGTCCTGACTTTC	CASSQDLRPGANVLTF
-	-	TRBJ2-1	TRBV10-3	TGTGCCATCGCGACTCACTGGGATGAGCAGTTCTTC	CAIATHWDEQFF
TRBD1	-	TRBJ1-5	TRBV19	TGTGCCAGTAGTATCAGGGGGAACCAGCCCCAGCATTTT	CASSIRGNQPQHF
TRBD2	-	TRBJ2-7	TRBV7-2	TGTGCCAGCAGCGTAGAGGGACTAGCGGGATATTACGAGCAGTACTTC	CASSVEGLAGYYEQYF
-	-	TRBJ1-4	TRBV7-9	TGTGCCAGCAGTCCGCCGGAGCTAACTAATGAAAAACTGTTTTTT	CASSPPELTNEKLFF
TRBD2	-	TRBJ2-7	TRBV11-3	TGTGCCAGCAGCTTAGGACTAGCTAACGAGCAGTACTTC	CASSLGLANEQYF
TRBD1	-	TRBJ1-6	TRBV11-2	TGTGCCAGCAGTAAGGACAGGGGATTGTCACCCCTCCACTTT	CASSKDRGLSPLHF
-	-	TRBJ1-5	TRBV6-2/TRBV6-3	TGTGCCAGCAGTCCCGGGGGGGTTGGACAGCCCCAGCATTTT	CASSPGGVGQPQHF
TRBD1	-	TRBJ2-7	TRBV9	TGTGCCAGCAGTACATCACGACAGGGTTACGAGCAGTACTTC	CASSTSRQGYEQYF
TRBD2	-	TRBJ2-1	TRBV7-2	TGTGCCAGCAGACCCGGACTAGCGAAAAGTGAGCAGTTCTTC	CASRPGLAKSEQFF
-	once	TRBJ1-1	TRBV5-6	TGTGCCAGCAGCTTGGCCGTACCTATCACTGAAGCTTTCTTT	CASSLAVPITEAFF
-	-	TRBJ2-3	TRBV10-3	TGTGCCAGCAACCGAGGGGGGGCAGATACGCAGTATTTT	CASNRGGADTQYF
TRBD1	-	TRBJ1-5	TRBV2	TGTGCCAGCAGTACAGGGGCATACAGCAATCAGCCCCAGCATTTT	CASSTGAYSNQPQHF
TRBD2	-	TRBJ2-7	TRBV18	TGTGCCAGCTCACGAGCCCCGGGGACTACCCGGATCTACGAGCAGTACTTC	CASSRAPGTTRIYEQYF
TRBD2	once	TRBJ2-7	TRBV7-2	TGTGCCAGCAGTTCGGGACTAGCGGGGGAAAACGAGCAGTACTTC	CASSSGLAGENEQYF
-	-	TRBJ1-2	TRBV7-2	TGTGCCAGCAGCCCACCCAACGGACTGGGCTATGGCTACACCTTC	CASSPPNGLGYGYTF
-	-	TRBJ1-1	TRBV19	TGTGCCAGTAGTTCGGCAGGGCAGGCGACTGAAGCTTTCTTT	CASSSAGQATEAFF
-	-	TRBJ2-7	TRBV19	TGTGCCACCTTTCTGCGGGGCCACACCGACTACGAGCAGTACTTC	CATFLRGHTDYEQYF
TRBD1	-	TRBJ1-1	TRBV25-1	TGTGCCACCTCGACAGGGGGCACTGAAGCTTTCTTT	CATSTGGTEAFF
TRBD1	-	TRBJ2-7	TRBV7-8	TGTGCCAGCAGCACACCGGGACAGACCTACGAGCAGTACTTC	CASSTPGQTYEQYF
TRBD2	-	TRBJ2-1	TRBV7-2	TGTGCCAGCAGCTTGGCGGGGGGGGCAACTAACTCCTACAATGAGCAGTTCTTC	CASSLAGGATNSYNEQFF
-	-	TRBJ1-4	TRBV18	TGTGCCAGCTCACCAGGGGCCGATGAAAAACTGTTTTTT	CASSPGADEKLFF
TRBD1	-	TRBJ1-2	TRBV7-9	TGTGCCAGCAGCATACCCGGGACAGGGATATTTGGCTACACCTTC	CASSIPGTGIFGYTF
TRBD1	-	TRBJ1-5	TRBV29-1	TGCAGCGGCCGGGACAGCCTCAATCAGCCCCAGCATTTT	CSGRDSLNQPQHF
TRBD1	-	TRBJ1-1	TRBV2	TGTGCCAGCAGTGTGGAGGGGGCCGGTGGCACTGAAGCTTTCTTT	CASSVEGAGGTEAFF
TRBD2	-	TRBJ2-1	TRBV6-2/TRBV6-3	TGTGCCAGCAGTTCCCGAGGTAGCGGGGGGGCTCCCAGTGGTAATGAGCAGTTCTTC	CASSSRGSGGAPSGNEQFF
-	-	TRBJ2-3	TRBV7-8	TGTGCCAGCAGCCCAGTGGATACGCAGTATTTT	CASSPVDTQYF